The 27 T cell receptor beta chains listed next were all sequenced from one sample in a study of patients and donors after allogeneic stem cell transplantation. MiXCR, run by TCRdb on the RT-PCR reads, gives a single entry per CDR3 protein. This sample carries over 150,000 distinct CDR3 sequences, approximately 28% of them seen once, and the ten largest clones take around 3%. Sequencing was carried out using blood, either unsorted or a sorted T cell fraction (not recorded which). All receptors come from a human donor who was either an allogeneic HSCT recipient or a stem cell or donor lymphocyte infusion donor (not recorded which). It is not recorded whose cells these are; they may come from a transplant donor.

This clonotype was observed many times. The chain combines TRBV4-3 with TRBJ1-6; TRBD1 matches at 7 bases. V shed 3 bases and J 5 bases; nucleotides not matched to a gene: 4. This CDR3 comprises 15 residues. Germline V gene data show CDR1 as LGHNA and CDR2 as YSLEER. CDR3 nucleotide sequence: TGCGCCAGCAGCCAGTGGACAGGCGATAATTCACCCCTCCACTTT. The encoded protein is CASSQWTGDNSPLHF.

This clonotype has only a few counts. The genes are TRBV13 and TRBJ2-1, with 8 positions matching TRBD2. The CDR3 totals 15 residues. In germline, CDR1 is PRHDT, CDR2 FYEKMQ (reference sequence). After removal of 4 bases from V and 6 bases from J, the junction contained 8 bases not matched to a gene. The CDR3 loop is CASSSPGLGPNEQFF. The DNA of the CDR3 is TGTGCCAGCAGCTCGCCGGGACTAGGGCCCAATGAGCAGTTCTTC.

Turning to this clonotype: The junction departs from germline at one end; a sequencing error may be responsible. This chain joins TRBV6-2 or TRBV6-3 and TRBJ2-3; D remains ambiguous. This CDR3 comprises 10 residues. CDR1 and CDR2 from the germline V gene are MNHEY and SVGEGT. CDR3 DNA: TGTGCCAGCAGTTACTCCCAGGCGGATTTT. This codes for CASSYSQADF.

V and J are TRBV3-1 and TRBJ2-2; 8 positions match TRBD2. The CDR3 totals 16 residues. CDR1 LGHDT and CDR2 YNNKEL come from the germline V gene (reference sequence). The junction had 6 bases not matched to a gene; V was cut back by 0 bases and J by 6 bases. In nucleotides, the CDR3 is TGTGCCAGCAGCCAAGAAGCGGGAGTTTTCGCCGGGGAGCTGTTTTTT. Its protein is CASSQEAGVFAGELFF.

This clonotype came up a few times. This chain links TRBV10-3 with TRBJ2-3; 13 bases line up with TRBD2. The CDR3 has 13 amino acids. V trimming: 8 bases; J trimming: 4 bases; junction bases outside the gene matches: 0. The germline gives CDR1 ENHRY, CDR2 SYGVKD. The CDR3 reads CAIGLAGADTQYF. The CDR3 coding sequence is TGTGCCATCGGACTAGCGGGAGCAGATACGCAGTATTTT.

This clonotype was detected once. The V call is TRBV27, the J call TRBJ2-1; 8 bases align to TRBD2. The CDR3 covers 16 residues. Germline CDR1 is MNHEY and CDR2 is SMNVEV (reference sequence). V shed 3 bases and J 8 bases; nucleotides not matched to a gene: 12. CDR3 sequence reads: CASSFISGSWIYEQFF. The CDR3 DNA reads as TGTGCCAGCAGTTTCATAAGCGGGAGTTGGATCTATGAGCAGTTCTTC.

CDR3 sequence reads: CASSGGQGRKTQYF. The CDR3 DNA sequence: TGTGCCAGCAGTGGAGGACAGGGACGGAAGACCCAGTACTTC. The chain combines TRBV6-5 with TRBJ2-5; 8 bases are a match to TRBD1. Germline V gives CDR1 MNHEY, CDR2 SVGAGI. Trimming removed 5 bases from V and 6 bases from J; junction bases left unmatched: 8. The CDR3 is 14 residues long.

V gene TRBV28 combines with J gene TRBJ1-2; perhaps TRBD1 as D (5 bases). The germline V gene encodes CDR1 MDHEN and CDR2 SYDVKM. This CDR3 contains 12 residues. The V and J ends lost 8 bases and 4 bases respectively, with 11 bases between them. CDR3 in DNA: TGTGCCAGCTACAGTACAGGCTATGGCTACACCTTC. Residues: CASYSTGYGYTF.

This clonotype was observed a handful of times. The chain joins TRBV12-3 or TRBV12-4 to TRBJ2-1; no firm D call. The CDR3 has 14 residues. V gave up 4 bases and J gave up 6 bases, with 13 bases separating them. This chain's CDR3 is CASSSWTLGNEQFF. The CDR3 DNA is TGTGCCAGCAGTTCATGGACGCTGGGCAATGAGCAGTTCTTC.

CDR3 residues: CSARDPGGPYNSPLHF. The DNA for the CDR3 is TGCAGTGCTAGAGATCCGGGAGGTCCCTATAATTCACCCCTCCACTTT. This chain links TRBV20-1 with TRBJ1-6, with D hard to call. This CDR3 region has 16 residues. V was pared by 0 bases and J by 2 bases, with 11 bases between. Germline loops: CDR1 DFQATT, CDR2 SNEGSKA (reference sequence).

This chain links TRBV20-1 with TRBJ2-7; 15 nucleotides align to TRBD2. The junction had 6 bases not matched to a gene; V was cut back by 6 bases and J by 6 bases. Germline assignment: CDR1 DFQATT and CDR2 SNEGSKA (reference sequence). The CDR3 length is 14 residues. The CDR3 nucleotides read TGCAGTGCCTGGACTAGCGGGAGGGCCACCGAGCAGTACTTC. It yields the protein CSAWTSGRATEQYF.

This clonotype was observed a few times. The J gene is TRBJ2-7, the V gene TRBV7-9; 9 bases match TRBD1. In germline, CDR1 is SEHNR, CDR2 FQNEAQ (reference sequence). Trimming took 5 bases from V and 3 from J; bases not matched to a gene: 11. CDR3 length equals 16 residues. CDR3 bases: TGTGCCAGCAGCCCTCATACCGGGACAGGGTTCTACGAGCAGTACTTC. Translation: CASSPHTGTGFYEQYF.

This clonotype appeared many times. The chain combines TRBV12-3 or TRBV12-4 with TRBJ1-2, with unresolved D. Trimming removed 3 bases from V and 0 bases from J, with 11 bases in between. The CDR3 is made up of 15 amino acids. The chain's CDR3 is CASSFGENTNYGYTF. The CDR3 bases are TGTGCCAGCAGTTTCGGGGAAAATACTAACTATGGCTACACCTTC.

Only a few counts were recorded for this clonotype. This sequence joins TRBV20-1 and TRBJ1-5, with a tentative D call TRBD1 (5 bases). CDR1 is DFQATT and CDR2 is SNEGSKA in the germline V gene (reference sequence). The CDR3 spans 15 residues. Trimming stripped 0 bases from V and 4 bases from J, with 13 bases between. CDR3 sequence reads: CSARDAGRGNQPQHF. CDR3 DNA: TGCAGTGCTAGAGATGCAGGGCGGGGGAATCAGCCCCAGCATTTT.

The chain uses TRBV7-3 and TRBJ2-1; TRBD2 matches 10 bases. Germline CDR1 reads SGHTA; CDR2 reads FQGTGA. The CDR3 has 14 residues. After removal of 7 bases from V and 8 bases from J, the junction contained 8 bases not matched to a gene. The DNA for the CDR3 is TGTGCCAGCAAGTCTGCTAGCGGGAGAGATGAGCAGTTCTTC. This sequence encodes CASKSASGRDEQFF.

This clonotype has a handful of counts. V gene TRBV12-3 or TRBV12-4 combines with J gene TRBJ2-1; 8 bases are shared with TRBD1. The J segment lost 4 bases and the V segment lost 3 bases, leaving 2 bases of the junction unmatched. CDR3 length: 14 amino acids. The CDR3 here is CASSFDRGYNEQFF. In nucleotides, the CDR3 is TGTGCCAGCAGTTTCGACAGGGGTTACAATGAGCAGTTCTTC.

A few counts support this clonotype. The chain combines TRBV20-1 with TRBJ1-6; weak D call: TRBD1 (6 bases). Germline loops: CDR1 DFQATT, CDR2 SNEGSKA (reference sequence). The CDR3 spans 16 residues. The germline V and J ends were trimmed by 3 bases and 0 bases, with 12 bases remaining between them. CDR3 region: CSASRGTSSYNSPLHF. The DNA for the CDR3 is TGCAGTGCTAGTAGGGGGACGAGCTCCTATAATTCACCCCTCCACTTT.

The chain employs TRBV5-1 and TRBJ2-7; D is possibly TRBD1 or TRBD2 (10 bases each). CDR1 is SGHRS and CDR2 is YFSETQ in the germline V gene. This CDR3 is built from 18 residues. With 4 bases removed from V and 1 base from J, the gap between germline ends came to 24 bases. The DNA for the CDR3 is TGCGCCAGCAGCGCCCGGACAGGGGGACTAGCGAGGTCCTACGAGCAGTACTTC. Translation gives CASSARTGGLARSYEQYF.

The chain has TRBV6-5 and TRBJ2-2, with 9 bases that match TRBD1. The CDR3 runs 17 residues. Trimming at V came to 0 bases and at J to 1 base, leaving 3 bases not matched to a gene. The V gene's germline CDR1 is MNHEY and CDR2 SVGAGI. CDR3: CASSYSGQGRNTGELFF. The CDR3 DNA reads TGTGCCAGCAGTTACTCCGGACAGGGGCGGAACACCGGGGAGCTGTTTTTT.

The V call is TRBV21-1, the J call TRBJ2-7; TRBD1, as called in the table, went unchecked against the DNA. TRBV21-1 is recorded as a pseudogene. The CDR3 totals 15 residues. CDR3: CASRRRAGTAAEQYF. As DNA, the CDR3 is TGTGCCAGTCGCCGACGGGCAGGGACCGCGGCTGAGCAGTACTTC.

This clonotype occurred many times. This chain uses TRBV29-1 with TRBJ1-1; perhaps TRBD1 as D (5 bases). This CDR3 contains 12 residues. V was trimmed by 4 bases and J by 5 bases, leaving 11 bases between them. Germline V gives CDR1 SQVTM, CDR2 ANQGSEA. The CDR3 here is CSVARDSTEAFF. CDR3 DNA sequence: TGCAGCGTTGCAAGGGACTCTACTGAAGCTTTCTTT. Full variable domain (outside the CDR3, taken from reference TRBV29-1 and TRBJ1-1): SAVISQKPSRDICQRGTSLTIQCQVDSQVTMMFWYRQQPGQSLTLIATANQGSEATYESGFVIDKFPISRPNLTFSTLTVSNMSPEDSSIYLCSVARDSTEAFFGQGTRLTVV.

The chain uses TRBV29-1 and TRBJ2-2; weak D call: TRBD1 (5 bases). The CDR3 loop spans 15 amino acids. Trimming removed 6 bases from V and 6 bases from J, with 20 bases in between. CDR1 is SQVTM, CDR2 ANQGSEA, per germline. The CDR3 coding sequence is TGCAGCGTCCCTAAGGGGATAGGGATGGCCGGGGAGCTGTTTTTT. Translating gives CSVPKGIGMAGELFF.

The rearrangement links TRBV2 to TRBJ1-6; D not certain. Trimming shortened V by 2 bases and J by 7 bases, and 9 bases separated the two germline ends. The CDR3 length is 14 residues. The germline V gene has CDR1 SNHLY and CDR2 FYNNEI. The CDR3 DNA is TGTGCCAGCAGTGAACGGGGAGGAAATTCACCCCTCCACTTT. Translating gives CASSERGGNSPLHF.

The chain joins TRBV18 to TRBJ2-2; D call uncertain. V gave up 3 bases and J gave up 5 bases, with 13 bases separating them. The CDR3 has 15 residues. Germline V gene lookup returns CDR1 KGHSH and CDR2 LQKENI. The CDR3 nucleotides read TGTGCCAGCTCACCTCAGGCGGTTGGAACCGGGGAGCTGTTTTTT. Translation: CASSPQAVGTGELFF.

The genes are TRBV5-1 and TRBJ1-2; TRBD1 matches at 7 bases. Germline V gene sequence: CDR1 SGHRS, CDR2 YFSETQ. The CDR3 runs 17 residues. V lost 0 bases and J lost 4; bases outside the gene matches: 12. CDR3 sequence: CASSLASRGGLGYGYTF. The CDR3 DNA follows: TGCGCCAGCAGCTTGGCCTCTCGAGGGGGCTTGGGCTATGGCTACACCTTC.

This chain's CDR3 is CASSEYSTGQETQYF. Here the CDR3 DNA reads TGTGCCAGCAGTGAATATTCGACAGGCCAAGAGACCCAGTACTTC. V and J are TRBV25-1 and TRBJ2-5; D perhaps matches TRBD1 (6 bases). Germline V gives CDR1 MGHDK, CDR2 SYGVNS. Trimming shortened V by 0 bases and J by 1 base, and 9 bases separated the two germline ends. The CDR3 length is 15 residues.

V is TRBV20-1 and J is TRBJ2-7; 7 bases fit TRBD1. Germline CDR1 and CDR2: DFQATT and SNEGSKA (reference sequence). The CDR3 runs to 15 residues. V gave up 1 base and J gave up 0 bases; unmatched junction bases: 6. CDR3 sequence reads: CSARAGTVSSYEQYF. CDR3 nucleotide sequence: TGCAGTGCTAGAGCCGGGACAGTAAGCTCCTACGAGCAGTACTTC.